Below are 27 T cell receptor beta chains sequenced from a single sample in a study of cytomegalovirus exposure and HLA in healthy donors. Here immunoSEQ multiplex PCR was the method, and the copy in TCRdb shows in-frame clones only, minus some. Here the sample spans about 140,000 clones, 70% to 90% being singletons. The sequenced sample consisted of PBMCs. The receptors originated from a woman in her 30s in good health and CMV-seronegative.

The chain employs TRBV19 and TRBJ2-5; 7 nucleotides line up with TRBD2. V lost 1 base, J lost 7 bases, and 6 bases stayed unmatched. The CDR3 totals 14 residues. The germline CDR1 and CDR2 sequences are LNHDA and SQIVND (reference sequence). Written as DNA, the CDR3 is TGTGCCAGTAGTATAGGCGGGGAGCGGGGGACCCAGTACTTC. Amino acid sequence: CASSIGGERGTQYF.

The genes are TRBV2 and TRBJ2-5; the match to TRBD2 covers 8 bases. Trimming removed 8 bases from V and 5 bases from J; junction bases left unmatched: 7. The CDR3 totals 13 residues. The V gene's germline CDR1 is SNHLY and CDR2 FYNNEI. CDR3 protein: CASDKKREETQYF. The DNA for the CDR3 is TGTGCCAGCGATAAGAAGCGGGAGGAGACCCAGTACTTC.

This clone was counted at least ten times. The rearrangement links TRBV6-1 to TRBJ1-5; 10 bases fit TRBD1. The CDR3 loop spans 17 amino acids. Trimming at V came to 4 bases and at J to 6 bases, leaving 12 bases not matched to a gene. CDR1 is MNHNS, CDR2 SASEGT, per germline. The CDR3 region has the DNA TGTGCCAGCAGTGTTATGCGGGACAGGGGCCCATCTCAGCCCCAGCATTTT. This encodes CASSVMRDRGPSQPQHF.

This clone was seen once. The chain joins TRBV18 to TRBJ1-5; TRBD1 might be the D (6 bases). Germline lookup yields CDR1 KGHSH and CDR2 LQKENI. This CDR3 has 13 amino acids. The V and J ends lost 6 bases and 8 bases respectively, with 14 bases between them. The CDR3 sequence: CASSRGASEPQHF. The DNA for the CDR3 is TGTGCCAGCTCCCGGGGGGCGTCTGAGCCCCAGCATTTT.

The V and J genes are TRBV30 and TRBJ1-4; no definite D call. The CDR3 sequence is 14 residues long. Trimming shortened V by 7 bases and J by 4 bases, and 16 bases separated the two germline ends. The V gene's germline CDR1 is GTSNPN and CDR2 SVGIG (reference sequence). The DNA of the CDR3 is TGTGCCTCCACCACGGGCGCGGGTAATGAAAAACTGTTTTTT. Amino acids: CASTTGAGNEKLFF.

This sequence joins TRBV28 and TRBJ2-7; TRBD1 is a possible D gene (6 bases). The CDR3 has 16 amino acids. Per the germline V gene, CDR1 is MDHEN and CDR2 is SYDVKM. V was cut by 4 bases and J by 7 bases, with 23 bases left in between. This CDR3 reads CASSSASGAEVLEQYF. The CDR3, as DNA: TGTGCCAGCAGTTCAGCATCAGGGGCGGAGGTGCTGGAGCAGTACTTC.

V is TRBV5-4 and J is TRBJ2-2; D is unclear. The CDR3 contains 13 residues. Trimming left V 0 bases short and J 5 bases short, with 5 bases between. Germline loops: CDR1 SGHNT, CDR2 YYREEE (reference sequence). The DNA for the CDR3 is TGTGCCAGCAGCTTGGAATATACCGGGGAGCTGTTTTTT. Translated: CASSLEYTGELFF. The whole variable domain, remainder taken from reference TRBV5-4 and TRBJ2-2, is ETGVTQSPTHLIKTRGQQVTLRCSSQSGHNTVSWYQQALGQGPQFIFQYYREEENGRGNFPPRFSGLQFPNYSSELNVNALELDDSALYLCASSLEYTGELFFGEGSRLTVL.

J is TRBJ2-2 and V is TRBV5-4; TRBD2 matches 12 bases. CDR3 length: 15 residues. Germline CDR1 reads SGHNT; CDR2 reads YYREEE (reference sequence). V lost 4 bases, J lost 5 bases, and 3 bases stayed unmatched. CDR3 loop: CASSELAGGTGELFF. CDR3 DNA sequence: TGTGCCAGCAGCGAACTAGCGGGGGGTACCGGGGAGCTGTTTTTT. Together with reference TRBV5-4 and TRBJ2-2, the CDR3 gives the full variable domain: ETGVTQSPTHLIKTRGQQVTLRCSSQSGHNTVSWYQQALGQGPQFIFQYYREEENGRGNFPPRFSGLQFPNYSSELNVNALELDDSALYLCASSELAGGTGELFFGEGSRLTVL.

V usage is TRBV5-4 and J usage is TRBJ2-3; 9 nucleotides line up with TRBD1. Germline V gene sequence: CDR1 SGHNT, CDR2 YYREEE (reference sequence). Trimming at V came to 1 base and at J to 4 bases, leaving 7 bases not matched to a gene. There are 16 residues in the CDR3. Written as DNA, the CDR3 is TGTGCCAGCAGCTTGAGGACAGGGGCACGGGCAGATACGCAGTATTTT. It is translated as CASSLRTGARADTQYF.

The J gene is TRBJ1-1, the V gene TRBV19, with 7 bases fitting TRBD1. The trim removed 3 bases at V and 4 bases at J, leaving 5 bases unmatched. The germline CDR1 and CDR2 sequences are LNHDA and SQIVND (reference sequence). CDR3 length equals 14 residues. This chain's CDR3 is CASSMTTGRTEAFF. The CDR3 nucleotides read TGTGCCAGTAGTATGACGACAGGGCGCACTGAAGCTTTCTTT.

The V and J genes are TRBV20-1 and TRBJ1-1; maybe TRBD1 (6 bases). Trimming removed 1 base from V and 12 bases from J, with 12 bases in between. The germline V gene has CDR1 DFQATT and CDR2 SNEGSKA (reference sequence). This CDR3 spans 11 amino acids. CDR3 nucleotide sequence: TGCAGTGCTAGAGCACAGGGCTTTACTTTCTTT. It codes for CSARAQGFTFF.

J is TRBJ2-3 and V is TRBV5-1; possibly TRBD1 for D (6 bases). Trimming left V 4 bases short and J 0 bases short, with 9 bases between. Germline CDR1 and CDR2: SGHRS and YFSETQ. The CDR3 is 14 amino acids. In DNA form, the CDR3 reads TGCGCCAGCAGCCACAGGGCGAGCACAGATACGCAGTATTTT. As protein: CASSHRASTDTQYF.

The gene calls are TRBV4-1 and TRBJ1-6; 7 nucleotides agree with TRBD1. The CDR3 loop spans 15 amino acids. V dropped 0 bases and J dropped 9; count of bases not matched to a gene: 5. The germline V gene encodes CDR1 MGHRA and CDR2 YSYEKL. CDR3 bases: TGCGCCAGCAGCCAAGATGACAGGGAAATTTCACCCCTCCACTTT. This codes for CASSQDDREISPLHF.

The CDR3 nucleotides read TGTGCCAGCAGCAAGACAGGGAGGTCGAACACCGGGGAGCTGTTTTTT. It specifies CASSKTGRSNTGELFF. The J gene is TRBJ2-2, the V gene TRBV7-3, with a tentative D call TRBD1 (7 bases). Per germline, CDR1 SGHTA and CDR2 FQGTGA. The CDR3 consists of 16 residues. Trimming took off 5 bases at V and 0 bases at J, with 13 bases between the two ends.

The CDR3 reads CSVEGTRSSYNEQFF. The CDR3 coding sequence is TGCAGCGTTGAGGGGACTCGAAGCTCCTACAATGAGCAGTTCTTC. The J gene is TRBJ2-1, the V gene TRBV29-1; D is perhaps TRBD2 (6 bases). Germline CDR1 is SQVTM and CDR2 is ANQGSEA. V lost 3 bases, J lost 0 bases, and 12 bases lay in between. CDR3 length: 15 residues.

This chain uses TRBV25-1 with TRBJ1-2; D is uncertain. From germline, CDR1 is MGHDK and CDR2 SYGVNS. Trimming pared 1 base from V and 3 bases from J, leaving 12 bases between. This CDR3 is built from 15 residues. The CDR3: CASSEFSSQDYGYTF. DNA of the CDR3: TGTGCCAGCAGTGAATTTTCGAGTCAAGACTATGGCTACACCTTC.

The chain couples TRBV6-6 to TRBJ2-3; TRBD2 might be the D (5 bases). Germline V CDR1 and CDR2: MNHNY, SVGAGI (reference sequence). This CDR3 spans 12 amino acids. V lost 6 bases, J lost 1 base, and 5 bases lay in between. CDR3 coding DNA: TGTGCCAGCAGGCGGGGCACAGATACGCAGTATTTT. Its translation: CASRRGTDTQYF.

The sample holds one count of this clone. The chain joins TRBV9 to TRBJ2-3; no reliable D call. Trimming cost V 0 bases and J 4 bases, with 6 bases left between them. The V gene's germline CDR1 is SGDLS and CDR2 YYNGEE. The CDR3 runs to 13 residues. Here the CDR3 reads CASSVGPADTQYF. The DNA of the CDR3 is TGTGCCAGCAGCGTAGGTCCCGCAGATACGCAGTATTTT.

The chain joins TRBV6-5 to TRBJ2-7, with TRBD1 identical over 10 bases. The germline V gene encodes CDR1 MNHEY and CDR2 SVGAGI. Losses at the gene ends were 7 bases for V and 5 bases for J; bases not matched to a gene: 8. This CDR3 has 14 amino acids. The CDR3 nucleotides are TGTGCCAGCAACCCGGACAGGGGGGCCGACGAGCAGTACTTC. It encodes CASNPDRGADEQYF.

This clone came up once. The CDR3 reads CASSLSSGAGGDYGYTF. As DNA, the CDR3 is TGTGCCAGCAGTTTAAGTTCCGGGGCGGGGGGGGACTATGGCTACACCTTC. V gene TRBV28 combines with J gene TRBJ1-2; TRBD1 is a possible D gene (5 bases). V was clipped by 2 bases and J by 3 bases, with 19 bases between them. CDR3 size: 17 residues. From germline, CDR1 is MDHEN and CDR2 SYDVKM.

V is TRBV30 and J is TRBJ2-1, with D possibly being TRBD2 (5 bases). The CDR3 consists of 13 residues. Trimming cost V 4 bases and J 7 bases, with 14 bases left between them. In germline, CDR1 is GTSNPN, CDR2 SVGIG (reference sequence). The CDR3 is CAWTERWGNEQFF. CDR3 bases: TGTGCCTGGACCGAGCGGTGGGGTAATGAGCAGTTCTTC.

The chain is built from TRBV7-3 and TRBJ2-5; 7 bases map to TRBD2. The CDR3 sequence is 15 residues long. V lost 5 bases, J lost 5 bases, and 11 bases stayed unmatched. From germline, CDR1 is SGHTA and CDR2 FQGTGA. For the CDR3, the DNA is TGTGCCAGCAGCCCCACTTCCGGGGGGAGGGAGACCCAGTACTTC. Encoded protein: CASSPTSGGRETQYF.

The CDR3, as DNA: TGTGCCATCAGTGAGTCTGACCTGGGGCAGCGAACCTATGGCTACACCTTC. Its protein product is CAISESDLGQRTYGYTF. This rearrangement joins TRBV10-3 to TRBJ1-2, with a possible D match to TRBD1 (5 bases). Trimming shortened V by 0 bases and J by 4 bases, and 18 bases separated the two germline ends. There are 17 residues in the CDR3. Looked up from germline, CDR1 is ENHRY and CDR2 is SYGVKD.

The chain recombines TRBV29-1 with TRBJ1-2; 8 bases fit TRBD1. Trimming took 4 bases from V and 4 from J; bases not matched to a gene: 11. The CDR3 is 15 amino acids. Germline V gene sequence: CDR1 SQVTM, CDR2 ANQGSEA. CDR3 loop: CSVVPRDRPSYGYTF. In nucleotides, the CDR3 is TGCAGCGTTGTACCAAGGGACAGGCCTTCCTATGGCTACACCTTC. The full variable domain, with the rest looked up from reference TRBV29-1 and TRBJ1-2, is SAVISQKPSRDICQRGTSLTIQCQVDSQVTMMFWYRQQPGQSLTLIATANQGSEATYESGFVIDKFPISRPNLTFSTLTVSNMSPEDSSIYLCSVVPRDRPSYGYTFGSGTRLTVV.

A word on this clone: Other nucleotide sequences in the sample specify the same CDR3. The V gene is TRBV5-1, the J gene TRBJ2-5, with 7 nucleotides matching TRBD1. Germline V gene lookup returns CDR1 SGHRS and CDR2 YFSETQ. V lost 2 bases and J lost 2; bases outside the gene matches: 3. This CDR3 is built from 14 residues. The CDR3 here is CASSLGTAQETQYF. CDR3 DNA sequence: TGCGCCAGCAGCTTAGGGACAGCACAAGAGACCCAGTACTTC.

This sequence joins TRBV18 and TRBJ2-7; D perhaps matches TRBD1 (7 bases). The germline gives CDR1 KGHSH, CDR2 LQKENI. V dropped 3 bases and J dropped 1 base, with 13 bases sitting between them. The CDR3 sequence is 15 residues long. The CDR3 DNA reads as TGTGCCAGCTCACCGGACAGGCGGGAATCCTACGAGCAGTACTTC. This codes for CASSPDRRESYEQYF.

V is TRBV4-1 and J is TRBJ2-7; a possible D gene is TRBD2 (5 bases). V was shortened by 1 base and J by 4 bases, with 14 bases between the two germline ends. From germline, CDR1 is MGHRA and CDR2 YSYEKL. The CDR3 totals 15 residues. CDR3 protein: CASSQVGRVEYEQYF. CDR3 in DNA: TGCGCCAGCAGCCAAGTAGGGCGGGTGGAGTACGAGCAGTACTTC.